The clone carrying this T cell receptor beta chain has at least ten counts. The entry originates in a study of blood T cells in healthy people across ages. It was with a sample-barcoded 5' primer and a J-beta primer mix that a second PCR of roughly 7 to 12 cycles was run. In TCRdb, the 5' RACE reads were re-called with MiXCR into one record per CDR3 protein. In the table there are hundreds of thousands of distinct CDR3 sequences, nearly 60% of which are singletons. Donors ranged from roughly 6 to 90 years old and were healthy Caucasians in Russia. In each sample, at least 7 million PBMCs were isolated. Extraction of total RNA produced a minimum of 5.5 micrograms from each sample. With 5 bases clipped from V and 7 bases from J, the junction kept 14 bases outside the gene matches. This CDR3 is 16 amino acids long. Per the germline V gene, CDR1 is DFQATT and CDR2 is SNEGSKA (reference sequence).

This sequence originates from a man younger than 40 in good health. Sequenced: blood. The chain uses TRBV20-1 and TRBJ2-3; 11 nucleotides match TRBD2. In DNA, the CDR3 is TGCAGTGCTTCTAGTCCGACTAGCGGGGACACCTATACGCAGTATTTT. This translates into CSASSPTSGDTYTQYF.